This TCR beta chain was found in a study of blood T cells in healthy people across ages. The people who gave samples were healthy Caucasians from Russia, aged about 6 to 95. Study outcomes and limitations: Relative to aged donors, long-lived donors carried more naive CD4+ cells and displayed higher diversity. There was no known CMV status for donors, so expanded clonotype changes were possibly confounded.

A J-beta primer mix and a sample-barcoded 5' primer were used in a second PCR of about 7 to 12 cycles. The study obtained at least 2.5 million CDR3-containing paired-end reads from every sample. One entry per CDR3 protein, called by TCRdb with MiXCR from the 5' RACE reads. The table has around 970,000 distinct CDR3 sequences, roughly 51% seen once. To note about this clonotype: Its antigen is unknown.

V was trimmed by 7 bases and J by 4 bases, leaving 12 bases between them. The CDR3 length is 13 residues. Germline V gene lookup returns CDR1 SGHTA and CDR2 FQGTGA. Sequenced sample: blood. This rearrangement joins TRBV7-3 to TRBJ2-3; weak D call: TRBD2 (5 bases). This TCR was recovered from a woman aged 60-75 years in good health. For the CDR3, the DNA is TGTGCCAGCACCCAGACGGGGTCAGATACGCAGTATTTT. It codes for CASTQTGSDTQYF.